Below, 11 T cell receptor beta chains from the same sample are listed, as sequenced in a study of T cell responses to AZD1222 COVID-19 vaccine. Data came from immunoSEQ multiplex PCR; TCRdb stores just in-frame clones and leaves some out. The sample has some 120,000 clones; around 87% are singletons. Sequences were derived from peripheral blood, sampled on day 0 of AZD1222 vaccination. These receptors came from an adult in good health.

This clone occurred once. The rearrangement joins TRBV6-5 to TRBJ2-1; D may be TRBD2 (6 bases). V lost 8 bases to trimming and J lost 5 bases, with 13 bases between them. The germline V gene has CDR1 MNHEY and CDR2 SVGAGI. CDR3 size: 13 residues. The CDR3: CASARGINNEQFF. The CDR3 DNA reads as TGTGCCAGCGCCCGGGGGATAAACAATGAGCAGTTCTTC.

The chain couples TRBV5-1 to TRBJ2-3, with 8 bases that match TRBD2. V dropped 2 bases and J dropped 4; count of bases not matched to a gene: 6. In germline, CDR1 is SGHRS, CDR2 YFSETQ. The CDR3 extends over 15 amino acids. DNA of the CDR3: TGCGCCAGCAGCTTATACGGGGGGGCGCCAGATACGCAGTATTTT. Translating it yields CASSLYGGAPDTQYF.

This clone occurred a few times. The chain recombines TRBV6-5 with TRBJ1-4, with D uncertain. Trimming stripped 6 bases from V and 0 bases from J, with 8 bases between. CDR1 is MNHEY and CDR2 is SVGAGI in the germline V gene. The CDR3 runs 14 residues. The CDR3 DNA sequence: TGTGCCAGCAGGAAAGATGCAACTAATGAAAAACTGTTTTTT. Translation: CASRKDATNEKLFF.

V is TRBV27 and J is TRBJ1-6, with TRBD1 matching over 7 bases. This CDR3 has 13 amino acids. J was trimmed by 5 bases and V by 9 bases; bases with no gene match: 4. Per germline, CDR1 MNHEY and CDR2 SMNVEV (reference sequence). The CDR3 bases are TGTGCCAGTAATCAGGGGGATAATTCACCCCTCCACTTT. Translation gives CASNQGDNSPLHF.

J is TRBJ1-3 and V is TRBV7-6; 7 bases are a match to TRBD1. The V and J ends lost 3 bases and 2 bases, in that order; junction bases with no gene match: 4. The CDR3 covers 15 residues. CDR1 is SGHVS, CDR2 FNYEAQ, per germline. CDR3 sequence reads: CASSFQGDPGNTIYF. The CDR3 DNA reads TGTGCCAGCAGCTTCCAGGGGGATCCTGGAAACACCATATATTTT.

The gene calls are TRBV5-1 and TRBJ2-4; possible D gene TRBD2, 5 bases. Trimming stripped 4 bases from V and 0 bases from J, with 20 bases between. Germline CDR1 is SGHRS and CDR2 is YFSETQ. The CDR3 runs 18 residues. CDR3 in DNA: TGCGCCAGCAGCCGAGGAAAACTACTAGACCTAGCCAAAAACATTCAGTACTTC. Protein: CASSRGKLLDLAKNIQYF.

CDR3 residues: CASSPQAESLYGYTF. Here the CDR3 DNA reads TGTGCCAGCAGCCCCCAGGCGGAGAGTCTCTATGGCTACACCTTC. This rearrangement joins TRBV9 to TRBJ1-2, with unresolved D. Germline V gives CDR1 SGDLS, CDR2 YYNGEE. This CDR3 spans 15 amino acids. V was clipped by 4 bases and J by 4 bases, with 17 bases between them.

This chain links TRBV2 with TRBJ1-5; a weak D match, TRBD1 (5 bases). The germline V gene has CDR1 SNHLY and CDR2 FYNNEI. The CDR3 runs to 15 residues. Trimming removed 8 bases at V and 0 bases at J, with 14 bases between. The CDR3, as DNA: TGTGCCAGCCACCGGGACCGAAGTAGCAATCAGCCCCAGCATTTT. Protein sequence: CASHRDRSSNQPQHF.

The chain joins TRBV29-1 to TRBJ2-6, with TRBD1 identical over 9 bases. CDR3 length equals 17 residues. Germline loops: CDR1 SQVTM, CDR2 ANQGSEA. V dropped 7 bases and J dropped 0; count of bases not matched to a gene: 10. The CDR3 region has the DNA TGCAGCGCAGCCACCGGGACAGGGCGCTCTGGGGCCAACGTCCTGACTTTC. Translated: CSAATGTGRSGANVLTF.

The chain joins TRBV19 to TRBJ1-5; 7 bases match TRBD1. J lost 7 bases, V lost 1 base, and 7 bases had no gene match. Germline-derived CDR1 and CDR2 are LNHDA and SQIVND (reference sequence). The CDR3 has 15 residues. The CDR3, as DNA: TGTGCCAGTAGTATAGGACAGGGTCCAAGACAGCCCCAGCATTTT. Its translation is CASSIGQGPRQPQHF.

This sequence joins TRBV19 and TRBJ2-2; D is perhaps TRBD1 (5 bases). Deletions cut 3 bases from V and 1 base from J, with 12 bases between. Germline CDR1 LNHDA, CDR2 SQIVND (reference sequence). The CDR3 covers 16 residues. In nucleotides, the CDR3 is TGTGCCAGTAGTATTCACCTCACAGGGAACACCGGGGAGCTGTTTTTT. Amino acids: CASSIHLTGNTGELFF.